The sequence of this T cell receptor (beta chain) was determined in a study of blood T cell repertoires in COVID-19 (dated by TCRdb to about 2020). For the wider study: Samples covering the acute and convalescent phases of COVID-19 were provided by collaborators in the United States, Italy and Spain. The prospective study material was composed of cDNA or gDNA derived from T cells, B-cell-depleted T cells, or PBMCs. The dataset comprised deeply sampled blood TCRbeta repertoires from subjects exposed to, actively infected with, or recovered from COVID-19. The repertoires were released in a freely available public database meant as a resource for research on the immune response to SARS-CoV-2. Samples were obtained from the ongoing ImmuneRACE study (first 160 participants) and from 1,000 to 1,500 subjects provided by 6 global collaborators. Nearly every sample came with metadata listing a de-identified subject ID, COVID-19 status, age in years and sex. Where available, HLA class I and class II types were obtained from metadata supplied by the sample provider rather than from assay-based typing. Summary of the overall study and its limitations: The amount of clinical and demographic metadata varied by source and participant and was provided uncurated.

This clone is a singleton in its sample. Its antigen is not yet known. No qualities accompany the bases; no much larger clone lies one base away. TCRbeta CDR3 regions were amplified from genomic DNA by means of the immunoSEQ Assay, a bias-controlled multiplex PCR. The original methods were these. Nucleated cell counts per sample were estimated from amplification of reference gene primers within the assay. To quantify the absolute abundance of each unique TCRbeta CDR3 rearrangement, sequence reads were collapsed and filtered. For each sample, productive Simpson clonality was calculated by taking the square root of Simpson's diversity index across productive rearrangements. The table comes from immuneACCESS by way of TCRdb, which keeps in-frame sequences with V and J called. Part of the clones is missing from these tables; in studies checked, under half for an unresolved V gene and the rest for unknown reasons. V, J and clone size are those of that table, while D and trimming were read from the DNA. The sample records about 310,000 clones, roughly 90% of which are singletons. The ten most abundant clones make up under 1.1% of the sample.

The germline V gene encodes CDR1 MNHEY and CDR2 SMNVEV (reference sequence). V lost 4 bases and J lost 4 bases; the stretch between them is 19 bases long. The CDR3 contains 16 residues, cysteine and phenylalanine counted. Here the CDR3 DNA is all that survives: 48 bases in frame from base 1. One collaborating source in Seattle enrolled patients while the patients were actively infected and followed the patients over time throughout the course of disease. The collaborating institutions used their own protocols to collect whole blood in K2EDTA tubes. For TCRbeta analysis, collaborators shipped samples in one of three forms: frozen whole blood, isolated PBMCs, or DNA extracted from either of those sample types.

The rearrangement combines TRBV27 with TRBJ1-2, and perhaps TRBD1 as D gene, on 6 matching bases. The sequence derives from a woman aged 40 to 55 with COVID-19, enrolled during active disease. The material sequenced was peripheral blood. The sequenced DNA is TGTGCCAGCAGTTCACTACTCCAGGGGAAGGGCTATGGCTACACCTTC. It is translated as CASSSLLQGKGYGYTF.